The sequence of this T cell receptor (beta chain) was determined in a study of cytomegalovirus exposure and HLA in healthy donors. Study-level points and caveats: Later on, an analysis showed TCR association rates differing by HLA locus, with DRB1 the most and HLA-C the fewest. Later on, analysis showed that most CMV-associated TCR beta chains appeared to be HLA-restricted. When the data were analyzed later, several of the most significant clusters appeared to be linked to common viral pathogens. Within the data, a cluster of highly shared sequence variants was likely a sequencing artifact.

The PCR contained 60 Vbeta and 13 Jbeta primers. The data were produced by immunoSEQ multiplex PCR, yet TCRdb's version contains in-frame clones alone and is incomplete. The sample has tens of thousands of clones, about 72% seen once. Comment on this clone: Its antigen is currently unknown.

The V gene end was trimmed by 5 bases and the J gene end by 0 bases; junction bases not matched to a gene: 0. Germline CDR1 and CDR2: SEHNR and FQNEAQ (reference sequence). The CDR3 is made up of 15 amino acids. The chain carries TRBV7-9 and TRBJ2-2; TRBD2 matches at 10 bases. Source material: PBMCs. This TCR came from a man aged 25-45 years in good health and CMV-seronegative. CDR3: CASSGLAANTGELFF. The CDR3 DNA follows: TGTGCCAGCAGCGGACTAGCGGCGAACACCGGGGAGCTGTTTTTT. Supplemented by reference TRBV7-9 and TRBJ2-2, the full variable domain reads DTGVSQNPRHKITKRGQNVTFRCDPISEHNRLYWYRQTLGQGPEFLTYFQNEAQLEKSRLLSDRFSAERPKGSFSTLEIQRTEQGDSAMYLCASSGLAANTGELFFGEGSRLTVL.